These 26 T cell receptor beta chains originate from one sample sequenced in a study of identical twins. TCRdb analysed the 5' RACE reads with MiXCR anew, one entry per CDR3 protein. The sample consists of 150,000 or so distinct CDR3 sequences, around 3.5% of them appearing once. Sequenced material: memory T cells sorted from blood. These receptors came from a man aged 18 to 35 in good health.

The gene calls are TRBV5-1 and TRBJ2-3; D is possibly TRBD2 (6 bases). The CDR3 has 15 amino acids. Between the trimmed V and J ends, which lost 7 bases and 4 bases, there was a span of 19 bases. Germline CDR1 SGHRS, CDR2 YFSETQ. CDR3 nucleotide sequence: TGCGCCAGCGCTCATATCCCCCCGGGGGCAGATACGCAGTATTTT. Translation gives CASAHIPPGADTQYF.

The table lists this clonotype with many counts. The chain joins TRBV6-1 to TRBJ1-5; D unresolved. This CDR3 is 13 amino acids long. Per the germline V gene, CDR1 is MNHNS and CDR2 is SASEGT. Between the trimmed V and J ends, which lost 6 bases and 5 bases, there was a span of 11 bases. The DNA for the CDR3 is TGTGCCAGCAGGTCGGGCAGCTATCAGCCCCAGCATTTT. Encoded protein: CASRSGSYQPQHF.

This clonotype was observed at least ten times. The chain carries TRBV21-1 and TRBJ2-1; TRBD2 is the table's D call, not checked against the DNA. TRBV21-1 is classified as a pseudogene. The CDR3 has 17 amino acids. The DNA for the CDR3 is TGTGCCAGCAGCAAATCAGACGGCCCAGTCTCCTACAATGAGCAGTTCTTC. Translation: CASSKSDGPVSYNEQFF.

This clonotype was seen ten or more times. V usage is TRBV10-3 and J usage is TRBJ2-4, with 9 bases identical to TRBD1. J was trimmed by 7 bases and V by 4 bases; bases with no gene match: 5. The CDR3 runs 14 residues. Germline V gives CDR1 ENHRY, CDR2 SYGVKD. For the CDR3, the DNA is TGTGCCATCAGTGGGGACAGGGAACCTAACATTCAGTACTTC. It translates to CAISGDREPNIQYF.

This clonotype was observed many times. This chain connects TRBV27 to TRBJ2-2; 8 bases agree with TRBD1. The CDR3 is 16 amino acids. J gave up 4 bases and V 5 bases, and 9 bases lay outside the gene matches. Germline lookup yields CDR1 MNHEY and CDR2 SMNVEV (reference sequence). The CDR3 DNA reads TGTGCCAGCAGTGCCTCAGGGGGCGCCGGCACCGGGGAGCTGTTTTTT. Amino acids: CASSASGGAGTGELFF.

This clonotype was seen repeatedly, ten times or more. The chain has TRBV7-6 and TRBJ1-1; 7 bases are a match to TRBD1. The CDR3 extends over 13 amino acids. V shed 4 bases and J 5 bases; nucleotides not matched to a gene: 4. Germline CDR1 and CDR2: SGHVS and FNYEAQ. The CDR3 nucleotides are TGTGCCAGCAGCTCCCAGGGGGGGACTGAAGCTTTCTTT. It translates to CASSSQGGTEAFF.

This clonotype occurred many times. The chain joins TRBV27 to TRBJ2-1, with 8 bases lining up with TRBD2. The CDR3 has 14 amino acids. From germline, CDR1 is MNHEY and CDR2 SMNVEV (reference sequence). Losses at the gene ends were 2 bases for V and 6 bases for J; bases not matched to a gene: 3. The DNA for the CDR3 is TGTGCCAGCAGTTTAGGCGGGGGGCCCAATGAGCAGTTCTTC. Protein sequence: CASSLGGGPNEQFF.

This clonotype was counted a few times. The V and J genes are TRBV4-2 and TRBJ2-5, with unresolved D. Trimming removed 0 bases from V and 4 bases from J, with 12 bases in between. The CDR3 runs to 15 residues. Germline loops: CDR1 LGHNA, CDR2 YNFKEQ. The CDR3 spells CASSQESHPGETQYF. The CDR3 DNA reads TGTGCCAGCAGCCAAGAATCCCACCCGGGAGAGACCCAGTACTTC.

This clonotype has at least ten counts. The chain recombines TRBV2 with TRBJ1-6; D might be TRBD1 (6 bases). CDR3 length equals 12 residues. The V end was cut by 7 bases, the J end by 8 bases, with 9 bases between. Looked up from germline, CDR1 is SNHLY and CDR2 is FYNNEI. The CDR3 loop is CASNRVDSPLHF. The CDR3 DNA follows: TGTGCCAGCAACAGGGTGGATTCACCCCTCCACTTT.

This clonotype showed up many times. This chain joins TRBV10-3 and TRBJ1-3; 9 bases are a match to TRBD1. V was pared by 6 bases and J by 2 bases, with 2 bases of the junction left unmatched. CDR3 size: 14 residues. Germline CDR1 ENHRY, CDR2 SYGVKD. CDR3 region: CAISRTGAGNTIYF. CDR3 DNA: TGTGCCATCAGCCGGACAGGGGCTGGAAACACCATATATTTT.

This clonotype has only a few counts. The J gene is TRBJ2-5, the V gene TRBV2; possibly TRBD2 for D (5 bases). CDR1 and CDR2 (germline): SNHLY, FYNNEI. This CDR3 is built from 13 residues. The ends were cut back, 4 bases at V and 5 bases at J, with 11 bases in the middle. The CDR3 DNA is TGTGCCAGCAGTGTTGGTCAGCGGGAGACCCAGTACTTC. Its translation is CASSVGQRETQYF.

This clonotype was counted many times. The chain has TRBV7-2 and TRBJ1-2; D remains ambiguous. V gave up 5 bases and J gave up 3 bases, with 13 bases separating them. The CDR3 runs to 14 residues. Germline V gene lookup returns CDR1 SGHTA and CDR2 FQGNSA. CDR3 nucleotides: TGTGCCAGCAGCCCGAACCCGGGATACTATGGCTACACCTTC. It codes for CASSPNPGYYGYTF.

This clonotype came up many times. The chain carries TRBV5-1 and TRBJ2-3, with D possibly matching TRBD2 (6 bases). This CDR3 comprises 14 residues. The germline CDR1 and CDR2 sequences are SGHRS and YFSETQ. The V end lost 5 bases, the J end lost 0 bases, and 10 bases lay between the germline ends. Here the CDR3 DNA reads TGCGCCAGCAGAATCGGGACTAGCACAGATACGCAGTATTTT. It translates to CASRIGTSTDTQYF.

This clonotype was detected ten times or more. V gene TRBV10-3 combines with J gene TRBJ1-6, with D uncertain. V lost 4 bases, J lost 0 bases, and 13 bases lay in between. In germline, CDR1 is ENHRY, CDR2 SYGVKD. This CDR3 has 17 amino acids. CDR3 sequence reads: CAISVGRRSSYNSPLHF. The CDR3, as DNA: TGTGCCATCAGTGTCGGACGGAGGAGCTCCTATAATTCACCCCTCCACTTT.

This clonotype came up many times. CDR3 in DNA: TGTGCCAGCAACAACGGACTAGCGGGAAGGATGGAGACCCAGTACTTC. Protein product: CASNNGLAGRMETQYF. V usage is TRBV7-2 and J usage is TRBJ2-5; 12 positions match TRBD2. This CDR3 is 16 amino acids long. The germline V gene encodes CDR1 SGHTA and CDR2 FQGNSA. V was clipped by 7 bases and J by 5 bases; unmatched bases: 11.

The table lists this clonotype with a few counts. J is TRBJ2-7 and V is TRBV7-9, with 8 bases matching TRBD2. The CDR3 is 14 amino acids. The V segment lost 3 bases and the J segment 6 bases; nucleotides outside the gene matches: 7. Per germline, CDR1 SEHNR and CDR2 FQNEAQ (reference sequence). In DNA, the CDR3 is TGTGCCAGCAGCTTCCGGACGGGAGGGGGCGAGCAGTACTTC. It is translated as CASSFRTGGGEQYF.

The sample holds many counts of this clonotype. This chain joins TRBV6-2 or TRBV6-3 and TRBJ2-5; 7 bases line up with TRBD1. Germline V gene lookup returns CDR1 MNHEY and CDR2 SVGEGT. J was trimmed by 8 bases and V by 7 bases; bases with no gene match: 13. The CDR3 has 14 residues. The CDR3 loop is CASTEVPGQRTQYF. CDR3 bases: TGTGCCAGCACAGAAGTCCCGGGACAGAGAACCCAGTACTTC.

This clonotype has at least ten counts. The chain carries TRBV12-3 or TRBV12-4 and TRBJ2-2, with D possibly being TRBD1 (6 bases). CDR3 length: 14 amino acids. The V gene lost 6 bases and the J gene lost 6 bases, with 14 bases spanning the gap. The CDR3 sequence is CASSPTGLAGELFF. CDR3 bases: TGTGCCAGCAGCCCTACAGGGTTGGCCGGGGAGCTGTTTTTT.

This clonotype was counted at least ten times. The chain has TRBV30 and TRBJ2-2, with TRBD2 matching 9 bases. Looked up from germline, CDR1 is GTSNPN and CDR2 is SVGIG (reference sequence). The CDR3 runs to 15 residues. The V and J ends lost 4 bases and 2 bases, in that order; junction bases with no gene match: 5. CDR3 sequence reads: CAWKASGTNTGELFF. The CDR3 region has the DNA TGTGCCTGGAAGGCTAGCGGGACTAACACCGGGGAGCTGTTTTTT.

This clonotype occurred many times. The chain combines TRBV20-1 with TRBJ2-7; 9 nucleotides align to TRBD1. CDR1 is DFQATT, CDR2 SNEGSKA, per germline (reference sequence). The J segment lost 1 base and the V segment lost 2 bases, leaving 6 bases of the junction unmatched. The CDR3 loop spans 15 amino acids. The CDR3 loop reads CSARLTGTGSYEQYF. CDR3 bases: TGCAGTGCTAGACTTACCGGGACAGGGTCCTACGAGCAGTACTTC.

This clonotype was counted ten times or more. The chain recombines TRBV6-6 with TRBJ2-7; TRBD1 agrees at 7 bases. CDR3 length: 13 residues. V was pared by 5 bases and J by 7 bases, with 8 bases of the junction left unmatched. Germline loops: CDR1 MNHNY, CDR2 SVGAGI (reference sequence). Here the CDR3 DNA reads TGTGCCAGCAGTCACGGGGACAGTTGGGAGCAGTACGTC. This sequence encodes CASSHGDSWEQYV.

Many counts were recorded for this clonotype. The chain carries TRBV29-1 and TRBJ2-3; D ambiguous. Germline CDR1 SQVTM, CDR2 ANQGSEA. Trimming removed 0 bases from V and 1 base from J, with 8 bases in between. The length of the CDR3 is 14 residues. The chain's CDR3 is CSVEDLTRTDTQYF. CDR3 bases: TGCAGCGTTGAAGATTTAACACGCACAGATACGCAGTATTTT.

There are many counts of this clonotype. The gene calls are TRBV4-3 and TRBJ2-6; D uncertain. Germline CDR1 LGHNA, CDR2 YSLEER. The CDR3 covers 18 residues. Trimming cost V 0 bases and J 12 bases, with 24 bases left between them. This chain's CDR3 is CASSQDWSYGSRLCVLTF. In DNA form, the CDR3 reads TGCGCCAGCAGCCAAGACTGGTCGTACGGCAGCCGACTCTGCGTCCTGACTTTC.

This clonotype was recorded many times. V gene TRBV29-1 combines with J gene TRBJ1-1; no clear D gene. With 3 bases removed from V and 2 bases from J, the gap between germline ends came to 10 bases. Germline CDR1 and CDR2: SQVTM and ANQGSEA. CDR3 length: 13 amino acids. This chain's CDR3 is CSVERRVNTEAFF. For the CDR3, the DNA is TGCAGCGTTGAGAGGAGGGTCAACACTGAAGCTTTCTTT.

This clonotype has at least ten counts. As DNA, the CDR3 is TGTGCCAGCTCACCACCTTCTAGCAAGGGCACAGATACGCAGTATTTT. This encodes CASSPPSSKGTDTQYF. The V call is TRBV18, the J call TRBJ2-3, with TRBD2 as a possible D gene (5 bases). The length of the CDR3 is 16 residues. Germline V CDR1 and CDR2: KGHSH, LQKENI. Trimming stripped 0 bases from V and 1 base from J, with 11 bases between.

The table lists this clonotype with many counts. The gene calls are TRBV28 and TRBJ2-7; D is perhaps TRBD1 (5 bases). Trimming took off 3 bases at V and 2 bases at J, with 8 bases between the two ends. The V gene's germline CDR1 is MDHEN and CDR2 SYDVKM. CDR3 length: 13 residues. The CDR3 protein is CASSFPTAYEQYF. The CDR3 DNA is TGTGCCAGCAGTTTCCCGACAGCCTACGAGCAGTACTTC.